This T cell receptor beta chain was documented in a study of cytomegalovirus exposure and HLA in healthy donors. General study results and limits: For TCR beta chains, V- and J-gene trimming was later linked to a missense DCLRE1C variant. Presence/absence analyses assumed roughly uniform sequencing depth across donors. A list of about 180 TCR beta chains associated with cytomegalovirus was given.

About this clone: Antigen: not known.

Deletions cut 5 bases from V and 1 base from J, with 11 bases between. The V gene's germline CDR1 is LNHDA and CDR2 SQIVND (reference sequence). The CDR3 length is 14 residues. Primers for the PCR totalled 60 Vbeta and 13 Jbeta. Assay used: immunoSEQ multiplex PCR; TCRdb lists only in-frame clones, some missing. The sample comprises about 130,000 clones, 75% to 90% of which are singletons, and 1% rests with the top ten. This receptor was taken from a man aged 35-49 years in good health and CMV-seronegative. Input material: PBMCs. The J gene is TRBJ1-2, the V gene TRBV19; tentative D call: TRBD1 (6 bases). The DNA for the CDR3 is TGTGCCAGTAGTGGACAGCAGATTAACTATGGCTACACCTTC. Translated: CASSGQQINYGYTF.